The 10 T cell receptor beta chains below come from one sample, sequenced in a study of shared clonotypes between healthy human individuals (dated by TCRdb to 2018 to 2021). The library was produced with the immunoSEQ multiplex PCR assay. The immuneACCESS repertoire file appears here via TCRdb, limited to in-frame rearrangements. These files lack a portion of the clones; in checked studies, under half of the deficit traces to unresolved V genes, and the cause of the others is not known. The table for this sample lists millions of clones; approximately 94% of them were counted only once. The ten largest clonotypes hold about 1.1% of the sample. For the CD8 naive samples, CD45RO-negative cells were positively selected for CCR7, yielding a CD45RA+CCR7+ population from which TemRA cells were excluded. The sample was naive CD8+ T cells sorted from blood. The meaning of the sample's cell subset or site label: CD45RA+CCR7+. These receptors were obtained from a man aged 18 to 30 in good health.

A note on this clone: This sample also contains other DNA sequences that code for the same CDR3. The V and J genes are TRBV7-2 and TRBJ1-1; D not certain. The CDR3 length is 13 residues. Germline V gene sequence: CDR1 SGHTA, CDR2 FQGNSA. V lost 3 bases and J 2 bases, leaving 7 bases between the germline ends. CDR3 residues: CASSLGRNTEAFF. Here the CDR3 DNA reads TGTGCCAGCAGCTTGGGCAGAAACACTGAAGCTTTCTTT.

This clone was detected only once. This chain uses TRBV5-4 with TRBJ2-3; D ambiguous. Germline V CDR1 and CDR2: SGHNT, YYREEE (reference sequence). V was clipped by 2 bases and J by 2 bases, with 9 bases between them. The CDR3 consists of 14 residues. The CDR3 spells CASSFGYSTDTQYF. The CDR3, as DNA: TGTGCCAGCAGCTTCGGCTACTCCACAGATACGCAGTATTTT.

This clone showed up just once. J is TRBJ1-1 and V is TRBV4-1; D unresolved. Per the germline V gene, CDR1 is MGHRA and CDR2 is YSYEKL. The CDR3 loop spans 16 amino acids. V was trimmed by 0 bases and J by 0 bases, leaving 11 bases between them. CDR3: CASSQDRAEMNTEAFF. CDR3 in DNA: TGCGCCAGCAGCCAAGATCGAGCAGAGATGAACACTGAAGCTTTCTTT.

The J gene is TRBJ2-1, the V gene TRBV5-1, with D perhaps TRBD2 (6 bases). In germline, CDR1 is SGHRS, CDR2 YFSETQ. This CDR3 has 15 residues. V lost 5 bases to trimming and J lost 3 bases, with 15 bases between them. This CDR3 reads CASSLTSQVYNEQFF. The CDR3 DNA follows: TGCGCCAGCAGTTTGACTAGTCAGGTCTACAATGAGCAGTTCTTC.

J is TRBJ2-3 and V is TRBV5-4; D is uncertain. This CDR3 is built from 15 residues. CDR1 SGHNT and CDR2 YYREEE come from the germline V gene (reference sequence). V was clipped by 6 bases and J by 0 bases, with 14 bases between them. The CDR3 sequence is CASNQVGRSTDTQYF. The CDR3 DNA reads as TGTGCCAGCAATCAGGTGGGCAGGAGCACAGATACGCAGTATTTT.

The V call is TRBV10-3, the J call TRBJ1-3, with D hard to call. Germline V CDR1 and CDR2: ENHRY, SYGVKD. This CDR3 comprises 18 residues. Trimming pared 0 bases from V and 0 bases from J, leaving 15 bases between. CDR3 DNA sequence: TGTGCCATCAGTGAGTCGTATTCAGGACGAATCTCTGGAAACACCATATATTTT. It codes for CAISESYSGRISGNTIYF.

The chain couples TRBV7-9 to TRBJ2-7; no definite D call. V was cut by 5 bases and J by 3 bases, with 11 bases left in between. Germline lookup yields CDR1 SEHNR and CDR2 FQNEAQ (reference sequence). This CDR3 has 13 residues. In DNA, the CDR3 is TGTGCCAGCAGCCCCCCCCAATACTACGAGCAGTACTTC. Its protein is CASSPPQYYEQYF. Filled out from reference TRBV7-9 and TRBJ2-7, the complete variable domain reads DTGVSQNPRHKITKRGQNVTFRCDPISEHNRLYWYRQTLGQGPEFLTYFQNEAQLEKSRLLSDRFSAERPKGSFSTLEIQRTEQGDSAMYLCASSPPQYYEQYFGPGTRLTVT.

The CDR3 DNA reads TGCAGCGTTGAGCAGGAAAACTATGGCTACACCTTC. Its protein product is CSVEQENYGYTF. The rearrangement links TRBV29-1 to TRBJ1-2; D remains ambiguous. CDR1 is SQVTM, CDR2 ANQGSEA, per germline. V lost 3 bases, J lost 2 bases, and 7 bases lay in between. The CDR3 extends over 12 amino acids.

V is TRBV10-2 and J is TRBJ1-2, with D hard to call. Trimming pared 3 bases from V and 4 bases from J, leaving 15 bases between. CDR1 is WSHSY and CDR2 is SAAADI in the germline V gene. The CDR3 is 15 amino acids. CDR3 amino acids: CASSDYSGIFYGYTF. In DNA, the CDR3 is TGCGCCAGCAGTGATTACTCTGGCATCTTCTATGGCTACACCTTC.

The chain uses TRBV27 and TRBJ2-1, with 11 bases lining up with TRBD2. The ends lost 6 bases at V and 1 base at J; junction bases unmatched: 5. This CDR3 comprises 16 residues. Germline-derived CDR1 and CDR2 are MNHEY and SMNVEV (reference sequence). The CDR3 DNA reads TGTGCCAGCAGAAACGGACTAGCGGGTTCCTACAATGAGCAGTTCTTC. This gives the protein CASRNGLAGSYNEQFF.